This T cell receptor beta chain was documented in a study of cytomegalovirus exposure and HLA in healthy donors. Across the whole study: Out of about 170 million T cells, an earlier analysis found roughly 100 million unique TCR beta sequences in total.

On this clone itself: What it recognizes is unknown.

Researchers ran the PCR with 60 Vbeta and 13 Jbeta primers. Here immunoSEQ multiplex PCR was the method, and the copy in TCRdb shows in-frame clones only, minus some. The sample records more than 80,000 clones, about 70% being singletons. Study findings and constraints: Because they were indistinguishable, some V segments, including TRBV6-2 and TRBV6-3, were excluded. There were some public TCRs occurring in many donors, but most TCR sequences were rare. A few CMV-associated chains proved CMV antigen-specific in vitro.

Germline CDR1 reads LGHNA; CDR2 reads YNFKEQ. V shed 4 bases and J 1 base; nucleotides not matched to a gene: 6. The CDR3 consists of 15 residues. V gene TRBV4-2 combines with J gene TRBJ1-2; TRBD1 agrees at 7 bases. What was sequenced was PBMCs. This sequence was found in a female donor in good health and CMV-seronegative. CDR3 protein: CASSPPQGINYGYTF. CDR3 nucleotides: TGTGCCAGCAGCCCCCCACAGGGGATTAACTATGGCTACACCTTC.